This TCR beta chain was recorded in a study of PD-L1 blockade in urothelial cancer. This CDR3 has 14 residues. Produced via immunoSEQ multiplex PCR; TCRdb's table is partial and in-frame only. The sample records about 49,000 clones, about 90% being singletons. The source of this sequence is a man in his fifties or sixties with urothelial cancer. The J gene is TRBJ1-1, the V gene TRBV21-1. TRBV21-1 is recorded as a pseudogene. This sample comprised PBMCs, obtained around atezolizumab (anti-PD-L1) treatment. CDR3 DNA sequence: TGTGCCAGCAGCAACGCCACCCGGGGTGAAAGAGCTTTCTTT. This gives the protein CASSNATRGERAFF.